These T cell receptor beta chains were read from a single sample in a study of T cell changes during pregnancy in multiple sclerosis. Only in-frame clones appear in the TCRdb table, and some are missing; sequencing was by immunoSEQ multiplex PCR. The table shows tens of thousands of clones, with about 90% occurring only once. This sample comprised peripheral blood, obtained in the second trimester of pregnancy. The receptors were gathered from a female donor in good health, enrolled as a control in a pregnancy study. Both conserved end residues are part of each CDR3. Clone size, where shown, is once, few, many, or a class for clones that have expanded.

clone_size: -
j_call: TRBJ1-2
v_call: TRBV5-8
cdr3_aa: CASSLLDRVLRGYTF

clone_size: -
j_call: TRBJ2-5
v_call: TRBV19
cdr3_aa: CASSSYGETQYF

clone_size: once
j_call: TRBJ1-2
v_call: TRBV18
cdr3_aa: CASSPGGKREGGYTF

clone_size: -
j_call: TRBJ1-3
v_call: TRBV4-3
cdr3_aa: CASRQGSGSGNTIYF

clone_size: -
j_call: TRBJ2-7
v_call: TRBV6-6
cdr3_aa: CASNPDSSYEQYF

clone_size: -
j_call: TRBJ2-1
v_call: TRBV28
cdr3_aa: CASKRPGLASNEQFF

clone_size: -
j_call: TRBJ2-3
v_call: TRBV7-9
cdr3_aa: CASSLAGLAGITDTQYF

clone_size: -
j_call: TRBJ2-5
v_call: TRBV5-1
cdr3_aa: CASRGQPQETQYF

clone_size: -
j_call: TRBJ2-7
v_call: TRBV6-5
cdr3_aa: CASGPGQTPYEQYF

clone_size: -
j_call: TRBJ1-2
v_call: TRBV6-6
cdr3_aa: CASSYDRGMNGYTF

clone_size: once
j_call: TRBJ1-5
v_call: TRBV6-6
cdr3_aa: CASSYSLAGQPQHF

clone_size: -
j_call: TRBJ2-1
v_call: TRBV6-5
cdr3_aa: CASSYASGGYNEQFF

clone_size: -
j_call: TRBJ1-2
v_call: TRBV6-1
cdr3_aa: CASSLAGAPNYGYTF

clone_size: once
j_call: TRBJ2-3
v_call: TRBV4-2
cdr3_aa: CASSSSGGATRQYF

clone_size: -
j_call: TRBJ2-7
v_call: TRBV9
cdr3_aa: CASSVGGPSYEQYF

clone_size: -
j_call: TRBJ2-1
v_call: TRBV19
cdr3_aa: CASSTMGGQGSYNEQFF

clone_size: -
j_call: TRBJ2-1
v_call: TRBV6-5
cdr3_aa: CASSRSGTGGNEQFF

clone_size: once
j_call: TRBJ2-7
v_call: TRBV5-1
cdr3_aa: CASSRGQGGYEQYF

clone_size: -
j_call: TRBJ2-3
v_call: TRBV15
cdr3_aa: CATSRVGTGITDTQYF

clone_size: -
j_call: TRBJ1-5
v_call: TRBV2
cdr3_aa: CASSPESGDQPQHF

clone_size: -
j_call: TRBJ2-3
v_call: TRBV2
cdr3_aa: CASTPQGLITDTQYF

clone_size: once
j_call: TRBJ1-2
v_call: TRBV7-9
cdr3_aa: CASSVAGDGYTF

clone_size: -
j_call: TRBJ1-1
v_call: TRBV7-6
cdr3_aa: CASSSWGGWHTEAFF

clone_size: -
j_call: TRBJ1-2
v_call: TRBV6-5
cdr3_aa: CASSTSTGSRFGYTF

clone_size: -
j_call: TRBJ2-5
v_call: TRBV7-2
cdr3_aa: CASSLALAGGMETQYF

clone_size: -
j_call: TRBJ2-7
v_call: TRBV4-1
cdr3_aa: CASSQGAARGRDEQYF